The sequence of this T cell receptor (beta chain) was determined in a study of glioma-infiltrating T cells. Study-wide results and caveats: Above-expected tissue-blood divergence occurred in all gliomas, most in low-grade ones.

TCR alpha and beta CDR3 regions were amplified from RNA using iRepertoire nested multiplex PCR. TCRdb re-derived calls from the multiplex PCR reads in MiXCR, one entry per CDR3 protein. The table records some 110,000 distinct CDR3 sequences, approximately 25% of them present only once. This clonotype occurred many times. Antigen specificity is unknown. Sequencing was done on a sample of glioma tissue, nonneoplastic brain tissue, or PBMCs (not recorded which). The TCR comes from a human donor with low-grade glioma or glioblastoma, undergoing nonglioma brain surgery, or in good health (not recorded which).

The CDR3, as DNA: TGCGCCAGCAGCCAAGAACGGACAGGGTTTGGTTCTGGGGCCAACGTCCTGACTTTC. It yields the protein CASSQERTGFGSGANVLTF. V and J are TRBV4-3 and TRBJ2-6; TRBD1 matches at 8 bases. This CDR3 contains 19 residues. Germline lookup yields CDR1 LGHNA and CDR2 YSLEER. With 0 bases clipped from V and 1 base from J, the junction kept 8 bases outside the gene matches.